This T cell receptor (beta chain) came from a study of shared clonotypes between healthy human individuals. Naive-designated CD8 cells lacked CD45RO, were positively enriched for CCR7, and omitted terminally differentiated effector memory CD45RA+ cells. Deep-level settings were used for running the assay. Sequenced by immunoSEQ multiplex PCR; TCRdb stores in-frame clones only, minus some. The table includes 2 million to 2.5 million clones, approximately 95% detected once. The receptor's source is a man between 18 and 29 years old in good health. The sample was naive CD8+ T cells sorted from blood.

The CDR3: CASSWGTTNEKLFF. In DNA form, the CDR3 reads TGTGCCAGCAGTTGGGGTACCACTAATGAAAAACTGTTTTTT. The V call is TRBV28, the J call TRBJ1-4; D is undetermined. CDR1 is MDHEN, CDR2 SYDVKM, per germline. The CDR3 has 14 amino acids. V lost 4 bases, J lost 2 bases, and 8 bases lay in between.